The 15 T cell receptor beta chains reported below all come from one sample, sequenced in a study of blood T cell repertoires in COVID-19. The protocol was immunoSEQ multiplex PCR, while the TCRdb copy is restricted to in-frame clones and leaves out a portion. This sample has around 46,000 clones, with 75% to 90% found just once. Sequencing was carried out using peripheral blood. The receptors were sampled from a human donor in a cohort sampled during active COVID-19. The donor label of this sample is uncertain.

This clone appeared once. V and J are TRBV3-1 (or the pseudogene TRBV3-2) and TRBJ2-5; D is unclear. This CDR3 comprises 15 residues. CDR1 LGHDT and CDR2 YNNKEL come from the germline V gene (reference sequence). With 6 bases removed from V and 2 bases from J, the gap between germline ends came to 16 bases. The CDR3 nucleotides read TGTGCCAGCAGTCCTATGGTAATCCTTCAAGAGACCCAGTACTTC. Amino acids: CASSPMVILQETQYF.

The chain has TRBV2 and TRBJ1-1; 10 bases match TRBD1. The germline gives CDR1 SNHLY, CDR2 FYNNEI. Trimming at V came to 6 bases and at J to 4 bases, leaving 11 bases not matched to a gene. The CDR3 totals 16 residues. The CDR3 spells CASRTTGGGPRTEAFF. The CDR3 DNA is TGTGCCAGCAGAACGACAGGGGGCGGTCCTCGCACTGAAGCTTTCTTT.

The table lists this clone with a count of one. This sequence joins TRBV18 and TRBJ1-3; 9 bases agree with TRBD1. Germline CDR1 KGHSH, CDR2 LQKENI. This CDR3 spans 16 amino acids. Trimming removed 2 bases from V and 0 bases from J; junction bases left unmatched: 2. For the CDR3, the DNA is TGTGCCAGCTCACCAGGGACAGGGCTCTCTGGAAACACCATATATTTT. It codes for CASSPGTGLSGNTIYF. Full variable domain (rest looked up from reference TRBV18 and TRBJ1-3): NAGVMQNPRHLVRRRGQEARLRCSPMKGHSHVYWYRQLPEEGLKFMVYLQKENIIDESGMPKERFSAEFPKEGPSILRIQQVVRGDSAAYFCASSPGTGLSGNTIYFGEGSWLTVV.

V and J are TRBV3-1 (or the pseudogene TRBV3-2) and TRBJ1-6, with D possibly TRBD1 on 6 matching bases. V dropped 0 bases and J dropped 8 bases, with 17 bases sitting between them. Germline V gene sequence: CDR1 LGHDT, CDR2 YNNKEL (reference sequence). The CDR3 extends over 17 amino acids. CDR3 bases: TGTGCCAGCAGCCAAGATTTTGGAACAGGGCCGGATTCACCCCTCCACTTT. Amino acids: CASSQDFGTGPDSPLHF.

The chain links TRBV12-5 to TRBJ2-5, with D tentatively TRBD1 (5 bases). V gave up 4 bases and J gave up 1 base, with 10 bases separating them. CDR3 length: 14 amino acids. The germline gives CDR1 LGHNT, CDR2 FRNRAP. CDR3 residues: CASGSRQTQETQYF. CDR3 coding DNA: TGTGCTAGTGGTTCCAGACAGACCCAAGAGACCCAGTACTTC.

This clone was seen more than once but under ten times. The chain employs TRBV5-4 and TRBJ2-1, with TRBD2 matching over 7 bases. CDR3 length: 15 residues. With V trimmed by 4 bases and J by 3 bases, 7 bases remained unmatched. Germline CDR1 and CDR2: SGHNT and YYREEE (reference sequence). The DNA for the CDR3 is TGTGCCAGCAGCAATAGACTAGCCCTCTACAATGAGCAGTTCTTC. Amino acid sequence: CASSNRLALYNEQFF.

The DNA for the CDR3 is TGTGCCAGCAGCAAATCGGAGGGGGCCGGGAAGACCCAGTACTTC. Translation gives CASSKSEGAGKTQYF. The V call is TRBV21-1, the J call TRBJ2-5; the table's D call, TRBD1, has no DNA check behind it. TRBV21-1 is annotated as a pseudogene. There are 15 residues in the CDR3.

This clone was observed a few times. The chain has TRBV2 and TRBJ2-3, with 8 nucleotides matching TRBD1. CDR3 length: 13 residues. CDR1 and CDR2 (germline): SNHLY, FYNNEI. V shed 4 bases, J shed 5 bases, and the junction held 2 bases outside the gene matches. Written as DNA, the CDR3 is TGTGCCAGCAGTGTTGGACAGGGAGATACGCAGTATTTT. Translating it yields CASSVGQGDTQYF.

V is TRBV4-2 and J is TRBJ2-1; 8 bases are shared with TRBD2. The CDR3 has 17 residues. Germline-derived CDR1 and CDR2 are LGHNA and YNFKEQ. V gave up 4 bases and J gave up 0 bases; unmatched junction bases: 8. The CDR3 DNA sequence: TGTGCCAGCAGCCCCCTCGGGGGGGGGAGCTCCTACAATGAGCAGTTCTTC. It yields the protein CASSPLGGGSSYNEQFF.

V is TRBV7-9 and J is TRBJ1-1; TRBD1 might be the D (5 bases). Per germline, CDR1 SEHNR and CDR2 FQNEAQ (reference sequence). This CDR3 contains 15 residues. V was shortened by 4 bases and J by 2 bases, with 14 bases between the two germline ends. CDR3 sequence: CASSSSTELNTEAFF. The CDR3 bases are TGTGCCAGCAGCTCTTCGACAGAACTCAACACTGAAGCTTTCTTT.

This chain uses TRBV7-2 with TRBJ2-7, with 12 bases lining up with TRBD2. CDR3 length equals 15 residues. The trim removed 4 bases at V and 3 bases at J, leaving 4 bases unmatched. Germline V lookup: CDR1 SGHTA, CDR2 FQGNSA. Written as DNA, the CDR3 is TGTGCCAGCAGCTCCATACTAGCGGGGGGCTACGAGCAGTACTTC. Its protein product is CASSSILAGGYEQYF.

This chain connects TRBV28 to TRBJ1-4; 8 positions match TRBD1. J was trimmed by 3 bases and V by 5 bases; bases with no gene match: 5. This CDR3 has 15 residues. The germline V gene has CDR1 MDHEN and CDR2 SYDVKM. CDR3 residues: CASSPGGAANEKLFF. The DNA of the CDR3 is TGTGCCAGCAGTCCAGGGGGCGCGGCTAATGAAAAACTGTTTTTT. Based on the CDR3 plus reference TRBV28 and TRBJ1-4, the full variable domain is DVKVTQSSRYLVKRTGEKVFLECVQDMDHENMFWYRQDPGLGLRLIYFSYDVKMKEKGDIPEGYSVSREKKERFSLILESASTNQTSMYLCASSPGGAANEKLFFGSGTQLSVL.

This clone appeared a single time. The chain joins TRBV2 to TRBJ2-7, with a possible D match to TRBD2 (5 bases). V dropped 6 bases and J dropped 7 bases, with 10 bases sitting between them. The germline V gene has CDR1 SNHLY and CDR2 FYNNEI. This CDR3 comprises 11 residues. CDR3 residues: CASRARDEQYF. The CDR3 DNA sequence: TGTGCCAGCAGGGCCCGGGATGAGCAGTACTTC.

This chain connects TRBV28 to TRBJ1-2; 7 bases are shared with TRBD1. From germline, CDR1 is MDHEN and CDR2 SYDVKM. This CDR3 is 13 amino acids long. Trimming at V came to 7 bases and at J to 7 bases, leaving 9 bases not matched to a gene. CDR3 sequence: CASKLGQEGGYTF. For the CDR3, the DNA is TGTGCCAGCAAACTCGGACAGGAGGGTGGCTACACCTTC.

The chain employs TRBV5-4 and TRBJ1-1, with TRBD1 as a possible D gene (5 bases). The CDR3 totals 16 residues. V dropped 5 bases and J dropped 1 base, with 18 bases sitting between them. In germline, CDR1 is SGHNT, CDR2 YYREEE (reference sequence). The CDR3 sequence is CASSPREGGANTEAFF. DNA for the CDR3: TGTGCCAGCAGTCCCCGCGAGGGCGGGGCGAACACTGAAGCTTTCTTT.